The 29 T cell receptor beta chains reported below all come from one sample, sequenced in a study of blood T cell repertoires in COVID-19. Only in-frame clones appear in the TCRdb table, and some are missing; sequencing was by immunoSEQ multiplex PCR. The sample has 120,000 to 150,000 clones; around four fifths are singletons. The sequencing sample was made of peripheral blood. These receptor sequences come from a human donor in a cohort sampled during active COVID-19.

This clone was found once. The gene calls are TRBV5-1 and TRBJ1-4; possible D gene TRBD1, 5 bases. The CDR3 sequence is 14 residues long. Germline CDR1 reads SGHRS; CDR2 reads YFSETQ. V was pared by 3 bases and J by 5 bases, with 11 bases between. The CDR3 bases are TGCGCCAGCAGCTCGGGACGGGGGAATGAAAAACTGTTTTTT. This translates into CASSSGRGNEKLFF.

This chain connects TRBV28 to TRBJ1-4; 9 bases align to TRBD1. The CDR3 is made up of 18 amino acids. Germline V gene sequence: CDR1 MDHEN, CDR2 SYDVKM. The trim removed 2 bases at V and 0 bases at J, leaving 7 bases unmatched. CDR3 coding DNA: TGTGCCAGCAGTTTAGGGACAGGGATAGCCCCAACTAATGAAAAACTGTTTTTT. Protein sequence: CASSLGTGIAPTNEKLFF.

The chain combines TRBV20-1 with TRBJ1-2, with D unresolved. V was trimmed by 5 bases and J by 8 bases, leaving 9 bases between them. The CDR3 covers 10 residues. Germline V CDR1 and CDR2: DFQATT, SNEGSKA (reference sequence). This CDR3 is CSAYARGYTF. The CDR3 coding sequence is TGCAGTGCTTACGCTCGGGGCTACACCTTC.

Written as DNA, the CDR3 is TGCGCCAGCAGCCAGGGACTAGCGGGAGGGCGTGGGACAGATACGCAGTATTTT. Its translation is CASSQGLAGGRGTDTQYF. The chain links TRBV5-1 to TRBJ2-3, with TRBD2 matching over 16 bases. J was trimmed by 3 bases and V by 4 bases; bases with no gene match: 8. The length of the CDR3 is 18 residues. The germline CDR1 and CDR2 sequences are SGHRS and YFSETQ.

DNA for the CDR3: TGTGCCAGTAGTATCCAGCCAGGGTTAACCGGGGAGCTGTTTTTT. This codes for CASSIQPGLTGELFF. The chain carries TRBV19 and TRBJ2-2, with D tentatively TRBD1 (5 bases). V lost 3 bases to trimming and J lost 5 bases, with 13 bases between them. CDR3 size: 15 residues. Germline V gene lookup returns CDR1 LNHDA and CDR2 SQIVND (reference sequence).

V is TRBV12-3 or TRBV12-4 and J is TRBJ1-2; D call uncertain. The V end lost 3 bases, the J end lost 8 bases, and 10 bases lay between the germline ends. The CDR3 covers 12 residues. The CDR3 spells CASSLGDAGYTF. CDR3 coding DNA: TGTGCCAGCAGTTTGGGCGACGCGGGCTACACCTTC.

The chain carries TRBV6-5 and TRBJ2-2; D may be TRBD1 (5 bases). The CDR3 extends over 13 amino acids. Germline CDR1 reads MNHEY; CDR2 reads SVGAGI. Trimming shortened V by 8 bases and J by 6 bases, and 13 bases separated the two germline ends. The CDR3 loop reads CASSNRLPGELFF. CDR3 coding DNA: TGTGCCAGCTCTAACAGGCTCCCCGGGGAGCTGTTTTTT.

Written as DNA, the CDR3 is TGTGCCAGCAGCCCGGACAGGGCGGACCTTGAGCAGTTCTTC. It translates to CASSPDRADLEQFF. The V call is TRBV5-4, the J call TRBJ2-1; 8 nucleotides line up with TRBD1. The CDR3 has 14 residues. Losses at the gene ends were 4 bases for V and 9 bases for J; bases not matched to a gene: 9. Germline CDR1 and CDR2: SGHNT and YYREEE (reference sequence).

DNA of the CDR3: TGTGCCAGCAGTTTTGGACTCAACTCCTACAATGAGCAGTTCTTC. Its translation: CASSFGLNSYNEQFF. V is TRBV6-5 and J is TRBJ2-1, with a tentative D call TRBD2 (5 bases). The CDR3 covers 15 residues. The V gene lost 4 bases and the J gene lost 0 bases, with 10 bases spanning the gap. Germline V lookup: CDR1 MNHEY, CDR2 SVGAGI.

This chain connects TRBV4-2 to TRBJ2-6, with D possibly being TRBD2 (6 bases). The V gene lost 0 bases and the J gene lost 2 bases, with 8 bases spanning the gap. In germline, CDR1 is LGHNA, CDR2 YNFKEQ. CDR3 length: 16 amino acids. The CDR3: CASSQEVAAGANVLTF. The CDR3 DNA follows: TGTGCCAGCAGCCAAGAGGTAGCGGCTGGGGCCAACGTCCTGACTTTC.

The J gene is TRBJ2-2, the V gene TRBV2; D not certain. V was trimmed by 10 bases and J by 0 bases, leaving 12 bases between them. The CDR3 runs 14 residues. Per the germline V gene, CDR1 is SNHLY and CDR2 is FYNNEI. CDR3 sequence: CATREAPNTGELFF. In DNA, the CDR3 is TGTGCCACCCGAGAGGCACCGAACACCGGGGAGCTGTTTTTT.

This clone was detected only once. The V and J genes are TRBV19 and TRBJ1-4, with D unclear. The CDR3 loop spans 14 amino acids. V was shortened by 9 bases and J by 0 bases, with 11 bases between the two germline ends. Looked up from germline, CDR1 is LNHDA and CDR2 is SQIVND (reference sequence). The CDR3 coding sequence is TGTGCCAGCAAATCAGGCACAACTAATGAAAAACTGTTTTTT. This codes for CASKSGTTNEKLFF.

V is TRBV7-3 and J is TRBJ1-2, with TRBD1 identical over 9 bases. V dropped 5 bases and J dropped 5; count of bases not matched to a gene: 3. The CDR3 extends over 13 amino acids. Germline CDR1 and CDR2: SGHTA and FQGTGA. In DNA form, the CDR3 reads TGTGCCAGCAGCCCCGGGACAGGGTATGGCTACACCTTC. Its protein product is CASSPGTGYGYTF.

This sequence joins TRBV18 and TRBJ1-1; TRBD1 aligns across 10 bases. Germline V gene data show CDR1 as KGHSH and CDR2 as LQKENI. Unmatched junction bases numbered 10, after V lost 3 bases and J lost 6 bases. The CDR3 is 16 amino acids. The CDR3 region is CASSPDRGLLLAEAFF. The CDR3 DNA is TGTGCCAGCTCACCCGACAGGGGGCTCCTGCTCGCTGAAGCTTTCTTT.

The chain employs TRBV5-6 and TRBJ2-5, with TRBD2 identical over 10 bases. CDR1 is SGHDT and CDR2 is YYEEEE in the germline V gene. This CDR3 is 19 amino acids long. J lost 4 bases, V lost 6 bases, and 21 bases had no gene match. The DNA for the CDR3 is TGTGCCAGCACCCTGATCGGGGGAGATGGGGCTAGCGGGAGAGAGACCCAGTACTTC. Translation gives CASTLIGGDGASGRETQYF.

The chain has TRBV19 and TRBJ1-2, with 8 bases aligning to TRBD1. The CDR3 contains 15 residues. The J segment lost 4 bases and the V segment lost 5 bases, leaving 9 bases of the junction unmatched. Germline loops: CDR1 LNHDA, CDR2 SQIVND (reference sequence). CDR3 sequence: CASSPDREIRYGYTF. As DNA, the CDR3 is TGTGCCAGTAGTCCGGACAGGGAAATTCGCTATGGCTACACCTTC.

The chain carries TRBV7-3 and TRBJ2-1; tentative D call: TRBD2 (6 bases). V lost 0 bases, J lost 6 bases, and 15 bases lay in between. This CDR3 contains 16 residues. CDR1 and CDR2 from the germline V gene are SGHTA and FQGTGA. The CDR3 here is CASSLTPGTGGNEQFF. The CDR3 DNA sequence: TGTGCCAGCAGCTTAACACCCGGGACTGGGGGCAATGAGCAGTTCTTC. Supplemented by reference TRBV7-3 and TRBJ2-1, the full variable domain reads GAGVSQTPSNKVTEKGKYVELRCDPISGHTALYWYRQSLGQGPEFLIYFQGTGAADDSGLPNDRFFAVRPEGSVSTLKIQRTERGDSAVYLCASSLTPGTGGNEQFFGPGTRLTVL.

The CDR3 sequence is CASSEAAGASYEQYF. CDR3 sequence (DNA): TGTGCCAGCAGTGAAGCGGCGGGCGCCTCCTACGAGCAGTACTTC. The gene calls are TRBV6-1 and TRBJ2-7; D perhaps matches TRBD2 (5 bases). Germline lookup yields CDR1 MNHNS and CDR2 SASEGT. This CDR3 has 15 residues. V was shortened by 0 bases and J by 0 bases, with 9 bases between the two germline ends.

This chain joins TRBV2 and TRBJ1-1, with D unclear. V was clipped by 6 bases and J by 0 bases, with 8 bases between them. CDR1 is SNHLY, CDR2 FYNNEI, per germline. The CDR3 is 13 residues long. CDR3 in amino acids: CASSTYMNTEAFF. CDR3 nucleotide sequence: TGTGCCAGCAGCACCTATATGAACACTGAAGCTTTCTTT.

The V call is TRBV20-1, the J call TRBJ2-2; D gene unclear. Germline V CDR1 and CDR2: DFQATT, SNEGSKA (reference sequence). The CDR3 consists of 13 residues. V lost 3 bases to trimming and J lost 2 bases, with 7 bases between them. CDR3 residues: CSASSGNTGELFF. In DNA form, the CDR3 reads TGCAGTGCTAGTTCAGGAAACACCGGGGAGCTGTTTTTT.

This sequence joins TRBV15 and TRBJ2-2, with D possibly being TRBD2 (5 bases). Looked up from germline, CDR1 is LNHNV and CDR2 is YYDKDF (reference sequence). The CDR3 runs 15 residues. V lost 1 base and J lost 2, with 8 bases in between. Here the CDR3 DNA reads TGTGCCACCAGCAGAGGACTATTCAACACCGGGGAGCTGTTTTTT. Translated: CATSRGLFNTGELFF.

The CDR3 region has the DNA TGTGCCAGCAGCTTGGGAGCTGGACAGGGGCGGGGGTCTCCCTACGAGCAGTACTTC. It translates to CASSLGAGQGRGSPYEQYF. The chain employs TRBV5-8 and TRBJ2-7; 9 nucleotides agree with TRBD1. CDR3 length: 19 amino acids. Germline V gives CDR1 SGHTS, CDR2 YDEGEE. V dropped 0 bases and J dropped 2; count of bases not matched to a gene: 15.

V usage is TRBV5-1 and J usage is TRBJ1-4; TRBD1 aligns across 7 bases. Germline V gene lookup returns CDR1 SGHRS and CDR2 YFSETQ. J lost 2 bases, V lost 3 bases, and 7 bases had no gene match. The CDR3 is 16 amino acids. The CDR3 nucleotides are TGCGCCAGCAGCTATACGGGGACAGCCACTAATGAAAAACTGTTTTTT. Translating gives CASSYTGTATNEKLFF.

This sequence joins TRBV18 and TRBJ2-4, with 7 nucleotides matching TRBD1. This CDR3 has 14 amino acids. Germline lookup yields CDR1 KGHSH and CDR2 LQKENI. With 5 bases clipped from V and 3 bases from J, the junction kept 4 bases outside the gene matches. The CDR3 region has the DNA TGTGCCAGCTCAAAACAGGGGAACAAAAACATTCAGTACTTC. It is translated as CASSKQGNKNIQYF.

The CDR3 DNA sequence: TGTGCCAGCAGCCAAACGGGGAGGGGTATGGTGAACACTGAAGCTTTCTTT. Its protein is CASSQTGRGMVNTEAFF. The chain couples TRBV4-2 to TRBJ1-1, with D possibly TRBD1 on 5 matching bases. Germline V gene data show CDR1 as LGHNA and CDR2 as YNFKEQ. CDR3 size: 17 residues. The ends were cut back, 2 bases at V and 0 bases at J, with 16 bases in the middle.

About this clone: The identical CDR3 is also encoded by other nucleotide sequences in the sample. V usage is TRBV10-3 and J usage is TRBJ1-5; 7 positions match TRBD1. V lost 8 bases and J lost 0; bases outside the gene matches: 4. Germline CDR1 is ENHRY and CDR2 is SYGVKD. The CDR3 totals 14 residues. The CDR3 spells CAIGTGDSNQPQHF. The CDR3 DNA follows: TGTGCCATCGGTACAGGGGATAGCAATCAGCCCCAGCATTTT.

J is TRBJ1-1 and V is TRBV7-6; D uncertain. V was cut by 5 bases and J by 5 bases, with 12 bases left in between. The CDR3 sequence is 13 residues long. The germline V gene encodes CDR1 SGHVS and CDR2 FNYEAQ. The CDR3 nucleotides read TGTGCCAGCAGCCTTGATGCGGGGACTGAAGCTTTCTTT. This gives the protein CASSLDAGTEAFF.

The chain couples TRBV7-3 to TRBJ2-2; 9 positions match TRBD2. The CDR3 runs to 16 residues. V lost 6 bases, J lost 1 base, and 6 bases stayed unmatched. Germline values: CDR1 SGHTA, CDR2 FQGTGA. The CDR3 sequence is CASRWSGGMNTGELFF. Here the CDR3 DNA reads TGTGCCAGCAGGTGGAGCGGGGGGATGAACACCGGGGAGCTGTTTTTT.

This chain links TRBV14 with TRBJ1-2; a possible D gene is TRBD1 (5 bases). The CDR3 spans 17 residues. Germline V gene data show CDR1 as SGHDN and CDR2 as FVKESK. V lost 4 bases and J lost 1, with 19 bases in between. The CDR3 reads CASSRPAGAVVNYGYTF. CDR3 bases: TGTGCCAGCAGCCGACCTGCTGGGGCAGTGGTTAACTATGGCTACACCTTC.